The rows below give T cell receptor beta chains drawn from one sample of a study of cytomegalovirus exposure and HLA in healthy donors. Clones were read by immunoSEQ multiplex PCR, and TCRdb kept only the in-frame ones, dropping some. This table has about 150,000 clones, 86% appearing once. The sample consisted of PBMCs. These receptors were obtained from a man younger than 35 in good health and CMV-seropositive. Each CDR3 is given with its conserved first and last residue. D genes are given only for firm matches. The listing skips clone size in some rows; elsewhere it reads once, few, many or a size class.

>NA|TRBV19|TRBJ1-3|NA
CASLDLGRAGNTIYF
TGTGCCAGTTTGGATCTGGGCAGGGCCGGAAACACCATATATTTT
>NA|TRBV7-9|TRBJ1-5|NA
CASSLGYSNQPQHF
TGTGCCAGCAGCTTAGGCTATTCGAATCAGCCCCAGCATTTT
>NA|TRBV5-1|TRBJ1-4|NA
CASSLAATGSEKLFF
TGCGCCAGCAGCTTGGCGGCCACAGGTAGTGAAAAACTGTTTTTT
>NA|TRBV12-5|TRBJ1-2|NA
CASEPGTGNYGYTF
TGTGCTAGTGAACCCGGAACAGGGAACTATGGCTACACCTTC
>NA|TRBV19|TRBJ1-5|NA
CASRSGEEDSNQPQHF
TGTGCCAGTAGGTCGGGGGAGGAAGATAGCAATCAGCCCCAGCATTTT
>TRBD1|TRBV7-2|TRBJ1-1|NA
CASSASPPGQGQRGAFF
TGTGCCAGCAGCGCCTCCCCCCCGGGACAGGGTCAGCGTGGGGCTTTCTTT
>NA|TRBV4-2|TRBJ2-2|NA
CASSPQGRKNTGELFF
TGTGCCAGCAGCCCACAGGGACGAAAAAACACCGGGGAGCTGTTTTTT
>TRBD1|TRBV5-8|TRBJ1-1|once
CASSRYRTGTEAFF
TGTGCCAGCAGCCGCTATAGGACAGGGACTGAAGCTTTCTTT
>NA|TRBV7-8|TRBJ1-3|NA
CASSPGRAPAGNTIYF
TGTGCCAGCAGCCCGGGGAGGGCCCCAGCCGGAAACACCATATATTTT
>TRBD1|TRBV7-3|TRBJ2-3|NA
CASSDRGHLTDTQYF
TGTGCCAGCAGCGACAGGGGGCATCTGACAGATACGCAGTATTTT
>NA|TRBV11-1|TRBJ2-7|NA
CASSFQVDSSYEQYF
TGTGCCAGCAGCTTTCAGGTGGACTCCTCCTACGAGCAGTACTTC
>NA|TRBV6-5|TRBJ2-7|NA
CASRQGLGWSYEQYF
TGTGCCAGCAGACAGGGCCTCGGGTGGTCCTACGAGCAGTACTTC
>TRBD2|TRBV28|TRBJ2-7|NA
CASSSGLAGESSYEQYF
TGTGCCAGCAGTTCGGGACTAGCGGGAGAATCCTCCTACGAGCAGTACTTC
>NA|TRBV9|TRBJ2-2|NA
CASTSAGTGELFF
TGTGCCAGCACCTCCGCCGGCACCGGGGAGCTGTTTTTT
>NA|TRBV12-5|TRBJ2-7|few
CASGADSSYEQYF
TGTGCTAGTGGCGCGGACAGTTCCTACGAGCAGTACTTC
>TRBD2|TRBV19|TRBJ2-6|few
CASSMGGGANVLTF
TGTGCCAGTAGTATGGGAGGGGGGGCCAACGTCCTGACTTTC
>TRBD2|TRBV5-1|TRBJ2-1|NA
CASSPASGYNEQFF
TGCGCGTCCTCCCCGGCTAGCGGATACAATGAGCAGTTCTTC
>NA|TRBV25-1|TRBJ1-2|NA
CASSGNSLNYGYTF
TGTGCCAGCAGTGGAAACAGTCTGAACTATGGCTACACCTTC
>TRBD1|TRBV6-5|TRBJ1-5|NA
CASSLVGGGNQPQHF
TGTGCCAGCAGTTTGGTAGGGGGCGGCAATCAGCCCCAGCATTTT
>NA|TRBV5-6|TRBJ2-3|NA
CASSRGDTTQYF
TGTGCCAGCAGCCGAGGGGACACTACGCAGTATTTT
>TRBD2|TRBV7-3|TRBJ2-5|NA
CASSLSSGETQYF
TGTGCCAGCAGCTTATCTAGCGGGGAGACCCAGTACTTC
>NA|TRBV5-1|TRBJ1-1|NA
CASSPIGVQDVNTEAFF
TGCGCCAGCAGCCCTATCGGGGTCCAGGACGTGAACACTGAAGCTTTCTTT
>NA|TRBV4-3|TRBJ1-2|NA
CASSQDRAVGYGYTF
TGCGCCAGCAGCCAGGACAGAGCCGTGGGCTATGGCTACACCTTC
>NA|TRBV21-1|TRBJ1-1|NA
CASSKVVGRGPTEAFF
TGTGCCAGCAGCAAAGTGGTTGGCAGGGGGCCCACTGAAGCTTTCTTT
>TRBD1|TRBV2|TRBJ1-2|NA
CASSELGQAYYGYTF
TGTGCCAGCAGTGAATTGGGACAGGCTTACTATGGCTACACCTTC
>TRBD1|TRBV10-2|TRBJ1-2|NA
CASSLDRVHGYTF
TGCGCCAGCAGTTTAGACAGGGTGCATGGCTACACCTTC
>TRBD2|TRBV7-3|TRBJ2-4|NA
CASSLTAASSGSAKNIQYF
TGTGCCAGCAGCTTAACCGCAGCTTCTAGCGGGAGCGCCAAAAACATTCAGTACTTC
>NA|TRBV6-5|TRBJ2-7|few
CASNTRGAPYEQYF
TGTGCCAGCAACACCCGGGGGGCCCCCTACGAGCAGTACTTC
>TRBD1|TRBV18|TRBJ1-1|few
CASSYRGGNTEAFF
TGTGCCAGCTCGTACAGGGGAGGGAACACTGAAGCTTTCTTT
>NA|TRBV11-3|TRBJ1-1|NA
CASSLGGQHTEAFF
TGTGCCAGCAGCTTAGGAGGACAGCACACTGAAGCTTTCTTT
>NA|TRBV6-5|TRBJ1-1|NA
CASSYLYSNTEAFF
TGTGCCAGCAGTTATCTGTACAGCAACACTGAAGCTTTCTTT
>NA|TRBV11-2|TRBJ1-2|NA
CASSAGTGYTF
TGTGCCAGCAGCGCCGGTACTGGCTACACCTTC
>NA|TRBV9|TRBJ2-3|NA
CASSVAGRGSSTDTQYF
TGTGCCAGCAGCGTAGCGGGTCGGGGATCAAGCACAGATACGCAGTATTTT
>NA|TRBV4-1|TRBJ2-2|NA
CASSHTNTGELFF
TGCGCCAGCAGCCATACGAACACCGGGGAGCTGTTTTTT
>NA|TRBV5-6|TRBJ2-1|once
CASSLLRSEQDNEQFF
TGTGCCAGCAGCTTGTTGAGATCTGAACAGGACAATGAGCAGTTCTTC
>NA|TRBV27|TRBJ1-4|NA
CASSSFAGAEKLFF
TGTGCCAGCAGTTCCTTCGCGGGGGCTGAAAAACTGTTTTTT
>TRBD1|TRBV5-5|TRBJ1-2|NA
CASSFGDRIDGYTF
TGTGCCAGCAGCTTTGGGGACAGGATCGATGGCTACACCTTC
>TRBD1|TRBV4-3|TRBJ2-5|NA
CASSQGQGALETQYF
TGCGCCAGCAGCCAAGGACAGGGCGCTCTAGAGACCCAGTACTTC
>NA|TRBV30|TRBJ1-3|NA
CAWSPRGNTIYF
TGTGCCTGGAGTCCCAGGGGAAACACCATATATTTT
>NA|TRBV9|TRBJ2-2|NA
CASNAGLDTGELFF
TGTGCCAGCAATGCGGGGCTTGACACCGGGGAGCTGTTTTTT
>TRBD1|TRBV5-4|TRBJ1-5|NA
CASSLDRGAQPQHF
TGTGCCAGCAGCTTGGACAGGGGGGCTCAGCCCCAGCATTTT
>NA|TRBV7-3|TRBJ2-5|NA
CASSLTGLAPGVETQYF
TGTGCCAGCAGCTTAACGGGGCTAGCGCCCGGGGTGGAGACCCAGTACTTC
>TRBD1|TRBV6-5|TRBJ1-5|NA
CASGTGGINQPQHF
TGTGCCAGCGGGACAGGGGGTATCAATCAGCCCCAGCATTTT
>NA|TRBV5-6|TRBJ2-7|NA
CASSLSGLSSYEQYF
TGTGCCAGCAGCTTGTCGGGGTTGAGCTCCTACGAGCAGTACTTC
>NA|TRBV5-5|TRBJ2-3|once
CASSFGVSEADTQYF
TGTGCCAGCAGCTTTGGAGTTTCAGAGGCTGATACGCAGTATTTT